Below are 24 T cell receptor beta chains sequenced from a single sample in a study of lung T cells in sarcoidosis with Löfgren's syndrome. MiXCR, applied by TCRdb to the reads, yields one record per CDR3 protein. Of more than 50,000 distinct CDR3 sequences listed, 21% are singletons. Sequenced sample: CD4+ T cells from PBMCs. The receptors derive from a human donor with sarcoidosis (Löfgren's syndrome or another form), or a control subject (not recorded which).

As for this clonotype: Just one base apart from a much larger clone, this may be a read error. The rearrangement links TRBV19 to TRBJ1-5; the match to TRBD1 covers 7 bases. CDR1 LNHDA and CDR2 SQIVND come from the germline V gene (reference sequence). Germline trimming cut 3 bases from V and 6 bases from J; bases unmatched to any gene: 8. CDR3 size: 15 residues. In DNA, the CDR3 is TGTGCCAGTAGTATGATCGCGTCAGGGGGTCAGCCCCAGCATTTT. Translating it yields CASSMIASGGQPQHF.

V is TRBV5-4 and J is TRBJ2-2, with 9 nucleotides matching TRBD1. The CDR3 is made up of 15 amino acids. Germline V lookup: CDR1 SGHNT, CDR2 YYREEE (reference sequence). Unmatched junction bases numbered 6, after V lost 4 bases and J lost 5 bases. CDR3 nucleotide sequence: TGTGCCAGCAGCGTCCGGGACAGGGAGACCGGGGAGCTGTTTTTT. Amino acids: CASSVRDRETGELFF.

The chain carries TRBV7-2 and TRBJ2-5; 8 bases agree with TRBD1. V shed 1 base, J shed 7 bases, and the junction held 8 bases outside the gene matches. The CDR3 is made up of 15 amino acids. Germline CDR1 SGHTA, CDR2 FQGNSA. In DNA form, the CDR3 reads TGTGCCAGCAGCTTAGACTCAGGGGGCGCGGGGACCCAGTACTTC. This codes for CASSLDSGGAGTQYF.

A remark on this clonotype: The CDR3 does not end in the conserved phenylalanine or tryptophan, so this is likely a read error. This chain's CDR3 is CASSLALSPGRNNSPLHY. The DNA for the CDR3 is TGCGCCAGCAGCTTGGCCTTGTCACCGGGGCGAAATAATTCACCCCTCCACTAT. The chain links TRBV5-1 to TRBJ1-6; D may be TRBD1 (5 bases). There are 18 residues in the CDR3. V was pared by 0 bases and J by 5 bases, with 18 bases between. CDR1 is SGHRS, CDR2 YFSETQ, per germline.

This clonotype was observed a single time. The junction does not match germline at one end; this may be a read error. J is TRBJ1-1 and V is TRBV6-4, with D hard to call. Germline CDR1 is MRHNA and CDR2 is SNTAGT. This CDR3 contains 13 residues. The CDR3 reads CASSVQENTGAFF. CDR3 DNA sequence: TGTGCCAGCAGCGTTCAGGAGAACACTGGAGCTTTCTTT.

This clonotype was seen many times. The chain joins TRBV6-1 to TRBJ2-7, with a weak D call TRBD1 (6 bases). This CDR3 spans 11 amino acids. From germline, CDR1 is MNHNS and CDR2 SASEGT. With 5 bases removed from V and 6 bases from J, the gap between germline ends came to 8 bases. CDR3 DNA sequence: TGTGCCAGCAGTATCAGGGGCGAGCAGTACTTC. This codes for CASSIRGEQYF.

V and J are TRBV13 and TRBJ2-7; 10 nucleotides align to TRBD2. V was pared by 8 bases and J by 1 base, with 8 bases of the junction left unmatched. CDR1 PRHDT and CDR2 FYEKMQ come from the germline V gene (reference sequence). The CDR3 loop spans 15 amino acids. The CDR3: CASSSGRAGSYEQYF. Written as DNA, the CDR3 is TGTGCCAGCTCAAGCGGGAGGGCCGGATCCTACGAGCAGTACTTC.

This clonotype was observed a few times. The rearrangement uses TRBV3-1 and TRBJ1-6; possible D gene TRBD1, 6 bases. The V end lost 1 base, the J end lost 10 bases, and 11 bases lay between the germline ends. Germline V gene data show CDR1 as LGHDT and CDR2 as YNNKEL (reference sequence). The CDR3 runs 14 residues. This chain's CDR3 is CASSQVGQGSPLHF. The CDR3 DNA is TGTGCCAGCAGCCAAGTAGGGCAGGGGTCACCCCTCCACTTT.

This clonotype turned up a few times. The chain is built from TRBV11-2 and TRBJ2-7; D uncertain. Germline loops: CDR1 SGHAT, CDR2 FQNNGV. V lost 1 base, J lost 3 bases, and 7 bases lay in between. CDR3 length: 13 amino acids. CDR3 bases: TGTGCCAGCAGCTTAGGCTCCGGCTACGAGCAGTACTTC. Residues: CASSLGSGYEQYF.

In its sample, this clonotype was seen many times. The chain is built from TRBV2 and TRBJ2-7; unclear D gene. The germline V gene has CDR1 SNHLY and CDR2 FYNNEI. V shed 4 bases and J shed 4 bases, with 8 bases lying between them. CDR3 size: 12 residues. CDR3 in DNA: TGTGCCAGCAGTGTATCACCTTACGAGCAGTACTTC. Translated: CASSVSPYEQYF.

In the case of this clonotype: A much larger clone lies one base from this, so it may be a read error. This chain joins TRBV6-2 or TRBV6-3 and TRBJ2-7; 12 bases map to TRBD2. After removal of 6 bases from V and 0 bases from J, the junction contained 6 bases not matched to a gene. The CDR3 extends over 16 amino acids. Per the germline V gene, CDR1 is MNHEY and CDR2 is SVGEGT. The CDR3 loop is CASRGLAGINSYEQYF. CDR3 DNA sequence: TGTGCCAGCAGGGGACTAGCGGGCATAAACTCCTACGAGCAGTACTTC.

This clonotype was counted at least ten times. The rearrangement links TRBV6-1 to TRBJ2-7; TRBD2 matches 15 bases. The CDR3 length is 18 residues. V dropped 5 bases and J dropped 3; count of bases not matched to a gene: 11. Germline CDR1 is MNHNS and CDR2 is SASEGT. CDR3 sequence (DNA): TGTGCCAGCAGTTCCGTCGGACTAGCGGGAGGGCAACTCTACGAGCAGTACTTC. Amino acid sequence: CASSSVGLAGGQLYEQYF.

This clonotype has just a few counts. The CDR3 spells CASTPTGLAPDTGELFF. The CDR3 nucleotides read TGTGCCAGCACTCCTACCGGACTAGCGCCTGACACCGGGGAGCTGTTTTTT. V is TRBV6-1 and J is TRBJ2-2; 9 bases are a match to TRBD2. The germline CDR1 and CDR2 sequences are MNHNS and SASEGT. The CDR3 loop spans 17 amino acids. Losses at the gene ends were 7 bases for V and 3 bases for J; bases not matched to a gene: 12.

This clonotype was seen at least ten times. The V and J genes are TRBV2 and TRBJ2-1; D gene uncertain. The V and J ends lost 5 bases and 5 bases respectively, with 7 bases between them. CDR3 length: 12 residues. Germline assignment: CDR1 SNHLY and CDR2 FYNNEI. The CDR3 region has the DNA TGTGCCAGCAGTCCGGTCCACAATGAGCAGTTCTTC. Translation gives CASSPVHNEQFF. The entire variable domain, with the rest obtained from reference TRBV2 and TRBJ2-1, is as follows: EPEVTQTPSHQVTQMGQEVILRCVPISNHLYFYWYRQILGQKVEFLVSFYNNEISEKSEIFDDQFSVERPDGSNFTLKIRSTKLEDSAMYFCASSPVHNEQFFGPGTRLTVL.

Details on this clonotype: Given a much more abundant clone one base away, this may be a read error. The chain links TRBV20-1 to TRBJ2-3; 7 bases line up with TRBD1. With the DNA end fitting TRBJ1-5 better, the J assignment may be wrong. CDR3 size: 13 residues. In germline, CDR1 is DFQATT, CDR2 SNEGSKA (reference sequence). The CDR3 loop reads CSATRQGTDTQHF. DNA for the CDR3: TGCAGTGCTACAAGACAGGGTACAGATACGCAGCATTTT.

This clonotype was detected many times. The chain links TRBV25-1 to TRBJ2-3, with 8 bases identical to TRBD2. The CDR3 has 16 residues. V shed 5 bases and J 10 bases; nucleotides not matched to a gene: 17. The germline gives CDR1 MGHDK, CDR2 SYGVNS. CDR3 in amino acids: CASSRKSGGPGEAQYF. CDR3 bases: TGTGCCAGCAGTCGCAAGAGCGGGGGCCCGGGGGAGGCGCAGTATTTT. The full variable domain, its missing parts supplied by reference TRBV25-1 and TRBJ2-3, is EADIYQTPRYLVIGTGKKITLECSQTMGHDKMYWYQQDPGMELHLIHYSYGVNSTEKGDLSSESTVSRIRTEHFPLTLESARPSHTSQYLCASSRKSGGPGEAQYFGPGTRLTVL.

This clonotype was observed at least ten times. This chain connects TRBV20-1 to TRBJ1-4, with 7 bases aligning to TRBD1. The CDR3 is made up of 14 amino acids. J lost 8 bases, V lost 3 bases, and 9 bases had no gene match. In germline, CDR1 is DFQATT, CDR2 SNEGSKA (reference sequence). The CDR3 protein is CSASNRGDNEKLFF. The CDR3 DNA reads TGCAGTGCTAGTAACAGGGGAGATAACGAAAAACTGTTTTTT.

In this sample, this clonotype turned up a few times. This CDR3 reads CASSMAVNTEAFF. For the CDR3, the DNA is TGTGCCAGCAGCATGGCAGTGAACACTGAAGCTTTCTTT. The rearrangement links TRBV14 to TRBJ1-1; no definite D call. V was shortened by 5 bases and J by 0 bases, with 7 bases between the two germline ends. The CDR3 consists of 13 residues. Per the germline V gene, CDR1 is SGHDN and CDR2 is FVKESK.

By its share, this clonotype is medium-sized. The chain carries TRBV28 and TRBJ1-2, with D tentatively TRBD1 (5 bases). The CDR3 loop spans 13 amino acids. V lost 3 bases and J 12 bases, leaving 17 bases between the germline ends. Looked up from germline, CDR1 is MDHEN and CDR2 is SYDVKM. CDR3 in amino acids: CASSFWSGLRHTF. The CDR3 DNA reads TGTGCCAGCAGTTTTTGGTCGGGACTGCGTCACACCTTC.

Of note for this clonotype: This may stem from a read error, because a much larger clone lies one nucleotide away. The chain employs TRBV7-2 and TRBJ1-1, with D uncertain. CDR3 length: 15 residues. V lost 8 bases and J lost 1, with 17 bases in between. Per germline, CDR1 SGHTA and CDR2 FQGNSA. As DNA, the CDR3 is TGTGCCAGCGGCGCCTGGACCATGAGGAACACTGAAGCTTTCTTT. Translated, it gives CASGAWTMRNTEAFF.

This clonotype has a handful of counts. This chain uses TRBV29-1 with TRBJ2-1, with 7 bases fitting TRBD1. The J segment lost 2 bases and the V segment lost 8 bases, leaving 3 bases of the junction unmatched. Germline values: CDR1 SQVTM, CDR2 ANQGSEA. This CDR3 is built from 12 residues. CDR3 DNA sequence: TGCAGCCCCCAGGGGGCCTACAATGAGCAGTTCTTC. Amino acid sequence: CSPQGAYNEQFF.

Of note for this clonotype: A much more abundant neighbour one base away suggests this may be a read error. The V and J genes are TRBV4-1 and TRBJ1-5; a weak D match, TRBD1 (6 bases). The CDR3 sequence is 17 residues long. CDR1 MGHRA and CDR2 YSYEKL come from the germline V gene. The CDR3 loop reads CASSPRTAQGSNQPRHF. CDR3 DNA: TGCGCCAGCAGCCCCCGGACAGCCCAGGGGAGCAATCAGCCCCGGCATTTT.

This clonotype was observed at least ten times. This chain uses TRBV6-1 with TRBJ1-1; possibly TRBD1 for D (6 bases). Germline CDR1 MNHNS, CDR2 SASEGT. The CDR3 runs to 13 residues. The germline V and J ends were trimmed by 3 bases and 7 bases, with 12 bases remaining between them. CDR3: CASSDGDRFEAFF. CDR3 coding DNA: TGTGCCAGCAGTGACGGAGACAGGTTTGAAGCTTTCTTT.

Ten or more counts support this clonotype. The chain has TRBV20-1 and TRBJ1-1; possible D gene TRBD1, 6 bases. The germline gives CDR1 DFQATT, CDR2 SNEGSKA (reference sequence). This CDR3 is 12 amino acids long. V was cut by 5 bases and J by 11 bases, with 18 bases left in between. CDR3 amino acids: CSASPRGGHAFF. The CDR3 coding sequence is TGCAGTGCTTCACCCCGGGGGGGACACGCTTTCTTT.